This T cell receptor beta chain was identified during a study of regulatory T cells in long-lasting Graves disease. General study results and limits: Study was limited to peripheral blood, excluding thyroid tissue.

Time point of the sample: persistent/refractory GD, antithyroid drugs over 5 years with positive TRAb. Construction of the TCR library relied on RNA isolated from PBMCs. For this clonotype: Its antigen is unknown.

V lost 5 bases and J lost 2, with 10 bases in between. The germline gives CDR1 SQVTM, CDR2 ANQGSEA. CDR3 length equals 12 residues. Combining iRepertoire HTBI primers with Arm-PCR of CDR3 regions, the authors built TCR beta libraries. How the authors handled the data: Identification of gene segments yielded 60 or so TRBV and about 15 TRBJ across samples. TCRdb used MiXCR to reprocess the multiplex PCR reads, holding one entry per CDR3 protein. What appears here as the V and J calls and clone size reflects TCRdb's work, not the paper's. This table has 400,000 to 500,000 distinct CDR3 sequences, under 25% appearing once.

This receptor was identified in a female donor with Graves disease. Sequenced material: peripheral blood mononuclear cells (PBMCs), taken when the disease was refractory, from a patient treated with antithyroid drugs. The chain couples TRBV29-1 to TRBJ2-7; possible D gene TRBD2, 5 bases. CDR3 region: CSVWRTAYEQYF. CDR3 bases: TGCAGCGTTTGGCGGACTGCCTACGAGCAGTACTTC.